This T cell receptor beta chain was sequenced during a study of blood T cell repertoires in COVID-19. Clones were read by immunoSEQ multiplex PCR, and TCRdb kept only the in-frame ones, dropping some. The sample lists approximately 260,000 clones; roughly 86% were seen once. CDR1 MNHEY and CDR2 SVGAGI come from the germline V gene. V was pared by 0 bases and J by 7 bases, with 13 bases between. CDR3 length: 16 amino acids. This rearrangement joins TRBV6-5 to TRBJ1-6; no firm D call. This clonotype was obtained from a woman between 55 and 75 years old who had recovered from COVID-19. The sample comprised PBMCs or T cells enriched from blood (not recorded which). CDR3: CASSYSSSAGNSPLHF. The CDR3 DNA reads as TGTGCCAGCAGTTACTCGAGCAGTGCGGGGAATTCACCCCTCCACTTT.